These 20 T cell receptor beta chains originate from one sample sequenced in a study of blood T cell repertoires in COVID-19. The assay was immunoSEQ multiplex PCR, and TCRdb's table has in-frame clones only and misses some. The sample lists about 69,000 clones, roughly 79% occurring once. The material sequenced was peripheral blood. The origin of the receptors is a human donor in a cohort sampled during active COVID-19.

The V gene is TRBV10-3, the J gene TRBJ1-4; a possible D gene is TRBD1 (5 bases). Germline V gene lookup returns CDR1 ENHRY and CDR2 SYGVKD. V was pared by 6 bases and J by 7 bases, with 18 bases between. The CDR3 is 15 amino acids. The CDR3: CAISPRGGEVEKLFF. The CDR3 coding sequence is TGTGCCATCAGCCCTCGGGGGGGAGAGGTTGAAAAACTGTTTTTT.

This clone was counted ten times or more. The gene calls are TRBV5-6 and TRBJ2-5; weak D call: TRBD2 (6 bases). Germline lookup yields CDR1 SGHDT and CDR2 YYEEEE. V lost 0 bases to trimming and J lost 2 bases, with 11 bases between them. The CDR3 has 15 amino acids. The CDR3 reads CASSLAGRGQETQYF. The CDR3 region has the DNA TGTGCCAGCAGCTTGGCCGGACGGGGGCAAGAGACCCAGTACTTC.

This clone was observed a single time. The DNA of the CDR3 is TGCGCCAGCGGGGCAGGGGGGTGCGGGAAGAAGTATTTT. Its protein product is CASGAGGCGKKYF. The genes are TRBV10-1 and TRBJ2-3; weak D call: TRBD1 (7 bases). This CDR3 is built from 13 residues. Deletions cut 8 bases from V and 13 bases from J, with 22 bases between. Germline V gene data show CDR1 as WNHNN and CDR2 as SYGVQD (reference sequence).

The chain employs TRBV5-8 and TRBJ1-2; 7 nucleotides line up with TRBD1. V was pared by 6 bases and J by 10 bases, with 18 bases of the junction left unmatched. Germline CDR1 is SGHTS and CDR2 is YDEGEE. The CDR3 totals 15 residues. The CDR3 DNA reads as TGTGCCAGCACCCCAAGTGGGACAGCCGTGCTCGTCTACACCTTC. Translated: CASTPSGTAVLVYTF.

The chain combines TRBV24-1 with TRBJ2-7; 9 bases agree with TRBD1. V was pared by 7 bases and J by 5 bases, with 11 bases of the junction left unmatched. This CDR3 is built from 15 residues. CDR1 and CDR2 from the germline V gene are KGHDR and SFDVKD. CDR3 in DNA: TGTGCCACCAGCCTATCCGGGACAGGGTCAAACGAGCAGTACTTC. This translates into CATSLSGTGSNEQYF.

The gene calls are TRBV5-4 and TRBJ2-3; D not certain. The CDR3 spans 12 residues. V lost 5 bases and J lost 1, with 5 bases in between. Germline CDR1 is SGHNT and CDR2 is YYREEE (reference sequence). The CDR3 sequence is CASSRGTDTQYF. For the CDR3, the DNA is TGTGCCAGCAGTCGGGGCACAGATACGCAGTATTTT.

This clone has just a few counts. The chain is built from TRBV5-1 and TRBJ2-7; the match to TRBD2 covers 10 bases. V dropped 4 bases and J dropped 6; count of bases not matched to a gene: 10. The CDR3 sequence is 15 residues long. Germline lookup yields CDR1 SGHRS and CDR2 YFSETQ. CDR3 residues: CASSTEPGLASEQYF. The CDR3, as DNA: TGCGCCAGCAGCACCGAACCGGGACTAGCGTCCGAGCAGTACTTC.

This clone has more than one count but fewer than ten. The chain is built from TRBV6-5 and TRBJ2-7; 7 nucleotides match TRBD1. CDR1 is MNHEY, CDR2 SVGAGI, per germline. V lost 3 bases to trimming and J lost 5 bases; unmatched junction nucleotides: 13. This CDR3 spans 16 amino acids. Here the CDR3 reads CASSYSNRGQFHEQYF. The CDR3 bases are TGTGCCAGCAGTTATTCAAACCGGGGACAGTTCCACGAGCAGTACTTC.

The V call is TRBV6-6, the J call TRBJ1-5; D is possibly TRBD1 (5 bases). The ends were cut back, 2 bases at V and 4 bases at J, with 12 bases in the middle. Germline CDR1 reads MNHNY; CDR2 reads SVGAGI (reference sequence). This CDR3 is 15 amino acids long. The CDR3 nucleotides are TGTGCCAGCAGTTACACGCAGGGAACGAATCAGCCCCAGCATTTT. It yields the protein CASSYTQGTNQPQHF.

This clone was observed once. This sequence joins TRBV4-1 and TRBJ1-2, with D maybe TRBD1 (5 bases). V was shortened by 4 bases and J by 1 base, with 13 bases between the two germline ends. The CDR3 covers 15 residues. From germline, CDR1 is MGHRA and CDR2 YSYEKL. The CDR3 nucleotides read TGCGCCAGCAGCCGCACGACAGACAGTAACTATGGCTACACCTTC. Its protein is CASSRTTDSNYGYTF.

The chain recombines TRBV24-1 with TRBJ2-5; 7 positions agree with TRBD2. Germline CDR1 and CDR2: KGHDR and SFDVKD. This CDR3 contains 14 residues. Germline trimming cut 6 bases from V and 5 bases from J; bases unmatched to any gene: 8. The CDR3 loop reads CATSRGESGETQYF. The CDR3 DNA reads TGTGCCACCAGTCGGGGGGAGAGTGGGGAGACCCAGTACTTC.

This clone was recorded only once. The CDR3 reads CASSSPGQGFVYEQYF. The CDR3 DNA is TGTGCCAGCAGCTCGCCGGGACAGGGCTTTGTCTACGAGCAGTACTTC. The chain couples TRBV11-2 to TRBJ2-7, with 9 bases that match TRBD1. V shed 4 bases, J shed 3 bases, and the junction held 10 bases outside the gene matches. The CDR3 covers 16 residues. In germline, CDR1 is SGHAT, CDR2 FQNNGV.

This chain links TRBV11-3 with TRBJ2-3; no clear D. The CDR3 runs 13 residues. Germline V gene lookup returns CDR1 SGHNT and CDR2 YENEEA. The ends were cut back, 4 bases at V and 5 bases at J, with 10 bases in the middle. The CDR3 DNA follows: TGTGCCAGCAGCTCCCACCCAGGAGATACGCAGTATTTT. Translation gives CASSSHPGDTQYF.

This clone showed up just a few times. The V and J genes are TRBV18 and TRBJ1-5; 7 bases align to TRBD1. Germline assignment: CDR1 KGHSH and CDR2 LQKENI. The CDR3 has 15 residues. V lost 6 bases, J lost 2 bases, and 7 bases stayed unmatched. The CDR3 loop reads CASSPDRVGNQPQHF. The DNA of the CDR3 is TGTGCCAGCTCGCCTGACAGGGTTGGCAATCAGCCCCAGCATTTT.

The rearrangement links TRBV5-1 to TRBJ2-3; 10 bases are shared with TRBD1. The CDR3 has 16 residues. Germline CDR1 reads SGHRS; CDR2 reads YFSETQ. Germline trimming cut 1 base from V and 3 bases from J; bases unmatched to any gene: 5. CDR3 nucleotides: TGCGCCAGCAGCTTGTTTTCGGGACAGGGGACAGATACGCAGTATTTT. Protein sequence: CASSLFSGQGTDTQYF. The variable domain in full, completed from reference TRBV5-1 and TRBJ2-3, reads KAGVTQTPRYLIKTRGQQVTLSCSPISGHRSVSWYQQTPGQGLQFLFEYFSETQRNKGNFPGRFSGRQFSNSRSEMNVSTLELGDSALYLCASSLFSGQGTDTQYFGPGTRLTVL.

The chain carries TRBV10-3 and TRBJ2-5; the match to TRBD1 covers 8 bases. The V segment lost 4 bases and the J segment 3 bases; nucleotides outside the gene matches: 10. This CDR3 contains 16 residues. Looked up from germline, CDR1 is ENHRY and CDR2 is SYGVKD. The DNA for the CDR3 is TGTGCCATCAGTGGGGGTTTCGCAGGGGGCGAAGAGACCCAGTACTTC. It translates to CAISGGFAGGEETQYF.

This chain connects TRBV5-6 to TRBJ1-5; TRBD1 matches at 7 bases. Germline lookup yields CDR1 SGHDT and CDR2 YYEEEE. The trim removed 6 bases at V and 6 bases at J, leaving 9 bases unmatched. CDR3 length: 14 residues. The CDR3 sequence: CASTSGGSAQPQHF. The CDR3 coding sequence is TGTGCCAGCACCTCAGGGGGGTCGGCTCAGCCCCAGCATTTT.

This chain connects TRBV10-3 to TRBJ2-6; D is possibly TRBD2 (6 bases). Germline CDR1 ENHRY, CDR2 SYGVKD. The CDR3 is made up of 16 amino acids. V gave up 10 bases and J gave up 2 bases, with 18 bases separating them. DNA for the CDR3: TGTGCCACTAGTGCGGGGCCCCTCGCTGGGGCCAACGTCCTGACTTTC. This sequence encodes CATSAGPLAGANVLTF.

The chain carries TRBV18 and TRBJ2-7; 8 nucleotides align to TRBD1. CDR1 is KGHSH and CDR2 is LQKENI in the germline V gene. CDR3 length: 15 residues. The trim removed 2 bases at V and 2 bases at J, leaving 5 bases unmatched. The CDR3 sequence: CASSPGDRLPYEQYF. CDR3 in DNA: TGTGCCAGCTCACCAGGGGACAGGCTCCCCTACGAGCAGTACTTC.

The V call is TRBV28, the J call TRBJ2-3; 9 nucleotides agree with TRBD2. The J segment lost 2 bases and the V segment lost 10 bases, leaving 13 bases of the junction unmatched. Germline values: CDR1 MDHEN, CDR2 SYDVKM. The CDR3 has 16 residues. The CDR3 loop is CAILPPPGLATDTQYF. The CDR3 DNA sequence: TGTGCCATCCTCCCTCCACCGGGACTAGCCACAGATACGCAGTATTTT. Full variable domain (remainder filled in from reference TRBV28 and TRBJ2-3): DVKVTQSSRYLVKRTGEKVFLECVQDMDHENMFWYRQDPGLGLRLIYFSYDVKMKEKGDIPEGYSVSREKKERFSLILESASTNQTSMYLCAILPPPGLATDTQYFGPGTRLTVL.